These 9 T cell receptor beta chains came from one sample sequenced in a study of Tregs in tolerant kidney transplant recipients. The protocol was immunoSEQ multiplex PCR, while the TCRdb copy is restricted to in-frame clones and leaves out a portion. Counted here are some 64,000 clones, roughly 98% occurring once; the ten biggest clones make up nearly 0.35%. The sample consisted of Tregs from blood, taken before the transplant. These receptor sequences come from a human donor who received a combined kidney and bone marrow transplant.

The rearrangement links TRBV4-1 to TRBJ2-7; possibly TRBD2 for D (5 bases). V lost 3 bases, J lost 6 bases, and 12 bases lay in between. The CDR3 has 13 amino acids. The germline gives CDR1 MGHRA, CDR2 YSYEKL. The CDR3 region is CASSHARRGEQYF. CDR3 nucleotide sequence: TGCGCCAGCAGCCACGCCAGACGGGGCGAGCAGTACTTC.

The CDR3 is CASSLGGYSYEQYF. The CDR3 nucleotides read TGTGCCAGCAGCTTAGGAGGGTACAGCTACGAGCAGTACTTC. This chain connects TRBV7-2 to TRBJ2-7; TRBD2 is a possible D gene (5 bases). Looked up from germline, CDR1 is SGHTA and CDR2 is FQGNSA. This CDR3 region has 14 residues. The germline V and J ends were trimmed by 1 base and 3 bases, with 10 bases remaining between them.

The chain couples TRBV2 to TRBJ2-7; D may be TRBD1 (5 bases). V lost 4 bases to trimming and J lost 6 bases, with 13 bases between them. There are 13 residues in the CDR3. CDR1 is SNHLY and CDR2 is FYNNEI in the germline V gene. This chain's CDR3 is CASSASPQGEQYF. DNA for the CDR3: TGTGCCAGCAGTGCGAGTCCGCAGGGCGAGCAGTACTTC.

The chain employs TRBV7-9 and TRBJ1-2; D unresolved. The CDR3 length is 11 residues. The ends were cut back, 8 bases at V and 4 bases at J, with 8 bases in the middle. Germline V gives CDR1 SEHNR, CDR2 FQNEAQ (reference sequence). The CDR3 region is CASGRAYGYTF. The CDR3 DNA is TGTGCCAGCGGGAGGGCCTATGGCTACACCTTC.

The chain uses TRBV19 and TRBJ1-2; 7 bases match TRBD1. Losses at the gene ends were 6 bases for V and 8 bases for J; bases not matched to a gene: 9. CDR3 length: 13 amino acids. Per germline, CDR1 LNHDA and CDR2 SQIVND (reference sequence). The CDR3 DNA reads as TGTGCCAGTAGCTTAACCACAGGGGTCGGCTACACCTTC. It codes for CASSLTTGVGYTF.

The genes are TRBV6-5 and TRBJ1-2, with 7 positions matching TRBD1. The V gene's germline CDR1 is MNHEY and CDR2 SVGAGI. The CDR3 length is 15 residues. The trim removed 5 bases at V and 1 base at J, leaving 7 bases unmatched. The CDR3 sequence: CASSRQGVLNYGYTF. DNA for the CDR3: TGTGCCAGCAGTCGACAGGGAGTCCTTAACTATGGCTACACCTTC.

The chain carries TRBV4-2 and TRBJ2-1; 10 bases map to TRBD2. This CDR3 is built from 17 residues. J was trimmed by 3 bases and V by 1 base; bases with no gene match: 6. CDR1 and CDR2 (germline): LGHNA, YNFKEQ. DNA for the CDR3: TGTGCCAGCAGCCAAGCTGGACTAGCGGCTAACTACAATGAGCAGTTCTTC. Encoded protein: CASSQAGLAANYNEQFF.

J is TRBJ2-2 and V is TRBV12-2; the table names TRBD2, a call not compared with the DNA. TRBV12-2 is listed as a pseudogene. CDR3 length: 19 amino acids. The CDR3 coding sequence is TGTGCAAGTCGCTTGACCCTCGGGACTAGCGGGACGAACACCGGGGAGCTGTTTTTT. Translated: CASRLTLGTSGTNTGELFF.

The rearrangement uses TRBV5-6 and TRBJ2-7; 7 bases match TRBD1. V lost 6 bases and J lost 0; bases outside the gene matches: 12. There are 16 residues in the CDR3. The germline V gene encodes CDR1 SGHDT and CDR2 YYEEEE. CDR3 residues: CASTSGDSPSSYEQYF. DNA of the CDR3: TGTGCCAGCACTTCTGGGGACAGCCCGAGCTCCTACGAGCAGTACTTC.